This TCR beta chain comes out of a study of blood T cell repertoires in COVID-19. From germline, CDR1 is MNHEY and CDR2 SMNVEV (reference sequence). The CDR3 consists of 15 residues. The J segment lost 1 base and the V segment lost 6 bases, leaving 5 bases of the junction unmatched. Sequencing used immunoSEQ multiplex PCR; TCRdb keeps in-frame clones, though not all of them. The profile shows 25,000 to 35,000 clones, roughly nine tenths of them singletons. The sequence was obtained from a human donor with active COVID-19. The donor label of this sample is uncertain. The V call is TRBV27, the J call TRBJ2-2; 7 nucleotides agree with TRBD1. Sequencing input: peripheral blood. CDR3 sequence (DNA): TGTGCCAGCAGAAGGGACAGTCTGAACACCGGGGAGCTGTTTTTT. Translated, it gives CASRRDSLNTGELFF.